This TCR beta chain came from a study of blood T cell repertoires in COVID-19. Libraries were prepared by immunoSEQ multiplex PCR; TCRdb keeps only in-frame clonotypes and omits some of them. The sample carries around 180,000 clones, more than 75% recorded once. V lost 5 bases and J lost 4; bases outside the gene matches: 15. The CDR3 length is 16 residues. Germline CDR1 is DFQATT and CDR2 is SNEGSKA (reference sequence). The TCR originated in a person aged 70 to 85 with COVID-19, enrolled during active disease. The specimen sequenced was peripheral blood. The chain combines TRBV20-1 with TRBJ1-2, with 8 bases lining up with TRBD1. DNA for the CDR3: TGCAGTGCTCGTGAGTCAGGGGGCACGGCTGGCTATGGCTACACCTTC. It yields the protein CSARESGGTAGYGYTF.